This T cell receptor (beta chain) was identified in a study of T-cell reconstitution after alpha-beta-depleted transplantation in children. Unique molecular identifiers were used in preparing the TCRbeta library. In TCRdb, the PCR reads were re-called with MiXCR into one record per CDR3 protein. The data show some 300,000 distinct CDR3 sequences, 7.5% to 9% seen once. Study-level points and caveats: Newly made T cells mostly supplied T-cell counts and diversity one year after transplant. As was reported, about two months after transplant, alpha-beta T cells came from several hundred expanded graft clones. The high TCRbeta diversity at day 60 in some patients came from surviving recipient T cells and thymic progenitors.

Trimming took 1 base from V and 3 from J; bases not matched to a gene: 1. Looked up from germline, CDR1 is SGHTA and CDR2 is FQGNSA. The CDR3 spans 14 residues. This clonotype occurred many times. The antigen is not known. The gene calls are TRBV7-2 and TRBJ2-5, with TRBD1 identical over 8 bases. The sequence derives from a female patient between 2 and 10 years old who had a stem cell transplant for Fanconi anemia, so the T cells may come from the graft donor. This material consisted of peripheral blood, taken 360 days after TCRalphabeta/CD19-depleted stem cell transplant. The CDR3 nucleotides are TGTGCCAGCAGCTTAGTGGGACAGGAAGAGACCCAGTACTTC. It is translated as CASSLVGQEETQYF.